The 16 T cell receptor beta chains reported below all come from one sample, sequenced in a study of CXCR3-negative and CXCR3-positive naive CD8 T cells. The authors made the TRB cDNA libraries by 5' RACE using UMI labels. TCRdb reworked the 5' RACE reads into one entry per CDR3 protein, no DNA. The sample holds 90,000 to 100,000 distinct CDR3 sequences. Sequenced material: naive CXCR3- CD8+ T cells from blood. Subset defined: CD45RO-CCR7+CD27+CD95- naive CD8+ T cells lacking CXCR3 (TNR3-). The receptors come from a human donor in good health. Some clones in this sample may be carry-over from other donors' samples.

CDR3 amino acids: CASSQERSEVWSSYNEQFF. The chain combines TRBV3-1 with TRBJ2-1. The CDR3 is 19 residues long. Germline V gene sequence: CDR1 LGHDT, CDR2 YNNKEL (reference sequence).

V usage is TRBV27 and J usage is TRBJ2-7; TCRdb reports TRBD2, a call that lacks DNA to check it against. CDR1 MNHEY and CDR2 SMNVEV come from the germline V gene (reference sequence). The CDR3 covers 14 residues. This CDR3 is CASSPDYSTYEQYF.

This chain links TRBV28 with TRBJ2-7; the TCRdb call, TRBD1, lacks DNA for checking. The CDR3 has 14 residues. In germline, CDR1 is MDHEN, CDR2 SYDVKM. The CDR3 loop is CASSLSTGSYEQYF.

The rearrangement uses TRBV11-2 and TRBJ2-7; TCRdb's D call, TRBD1, is unchecked because there is no DNA. The CDR3 covers 15 residues. Germline V gene sequence: CDR1 SGHAT, CDR2 FQNNGV. CDR3 protein: CASSFSGTRSYEQYF.

The gene calls are TRBV4-1 and TRBJ1-3; the D call of TRBD1 rests on TCRdb alone, since no DNA is present to check it. The length of the CDR3 is 15 residues. CDR1 and CDR2 from the germline V gene are MGHRA and YSYEKL. This chain's CDR3 is CASRRDRGFGNTIYF.

CDR3: CTSSHWPVGYTF. The V gene is TRBV1, the J gene TRBJ1-2; absent DNA, TCRdb's TRBD1 call cannot be checked. TRBV1 counts as a pseudogene. The CDR3 loop spans 12 amino acids.

This chain joins TRBV7-8 and TRBJ2-1; without DNA, the TCRdb call of TRBD2 cannot be checked. This CDR3 comprises 15 residues. Germline V gene lookup returns CDR1 SGHVS and CDR2 FQNEAQ. Here the CDR3 reads CASSLSGTSGDEQFF. The full variable domain, completed using reference TRBV7-8 and TRBJ2-1, is GAGVSQSPRYKVAKRGQDVALRCDPISGHVSLFWYQQALGQGPEFLTYFQNEAQLDKSGLPSDRFFAERPEGSVSTLKIQRTQQEDSAVYLCASSLSGTSGDEQFFGPGTRLTVL.

This chain uses TRBV29-1 with TRBJ2-1; the D call of TRBD2 rests on TCRdb alone, since no DNA is present to check it. The CDR3 is made up of 15 amino acids. CDR1 and CDR2 (germline): SQVTM, ANQGSEA. CDR3 sequence: CSVEGAGTRRNEQFF.

The chain couples TRBV2 to TRBJ2-2. Germline loops: CDR1 SNHLY, CDR2 FYNNEI. There are 14 residues in the CDR3. This chain's CDR3 is CASSEAVGAGELFF.

This chain links TRBV29-1 with TRBJ2-5. In germline, CDR1 is SQVTM, CDR2 ANQGSEA. The length of the CDR3 is 13 residues. The CDR3 is CSVMEGIQETQYF.

This sequence joins TRBV29-1 and TRBJ2-5; TCRdb's D gene call, TRBD1, goes unchecked for lack of DNA. CDR3 size: 12 residues. The germline gives CDR1 SQVTM, CDR2 ANQGSEA. The CDR3: CSVWDRQETQYF.

J is TRBJ2-1 and V is TRBV28; with no DNA, the TCRdb D assignment of TRBD1 cannot be verified. From germline, CDR1 is MDHEN and CDR2 SYDVKM. This CDR3 spans 16 amino acids. The CDR3 loop reads CASLTVRVSSYNEQFF.

The CDR3 region is CASSYTGINGYTF. The chain couples TRBV7-9 to TRBJ1-2; checking the TCRdb D call of TRBD1 is not possible without DNA. The CDR3 has 13 residues. The germline V gene has CDR1 SEHNR and CDR2 FQNEAQ (reference sequence).

CDR3 residues: CASSQDGAGSSGNTIYF. The V call is TRBV4-1, the J call TRBJ1-3; the TRBD1 assignment by TCRdb is unverifiable without DNA. Germline V gives CDR1 MGHRA, CDR2 YSYEKL. This CDR3 spans 17 amino acids.

The rearrangement uses TRBV20-1 and TRBJ2-7; TCRdb's D call of TRBD1 is untestable without DNA. This CDR3 contains 13 residues. In germline, CDR1 is DFQATT, CDR2 SNEGSKA (reference sequence). The CDR3 sequence: CSATGTGPAEQYF.

The CDR3 loop is CASSSSTLFFDNEQFF. The chain employs TRBV7-9 and TRBJ2-1. Germline CDR1 SEHNR, CDR2 FQNEAQ (reference sequence). This CDR3 is built from 16 residues.